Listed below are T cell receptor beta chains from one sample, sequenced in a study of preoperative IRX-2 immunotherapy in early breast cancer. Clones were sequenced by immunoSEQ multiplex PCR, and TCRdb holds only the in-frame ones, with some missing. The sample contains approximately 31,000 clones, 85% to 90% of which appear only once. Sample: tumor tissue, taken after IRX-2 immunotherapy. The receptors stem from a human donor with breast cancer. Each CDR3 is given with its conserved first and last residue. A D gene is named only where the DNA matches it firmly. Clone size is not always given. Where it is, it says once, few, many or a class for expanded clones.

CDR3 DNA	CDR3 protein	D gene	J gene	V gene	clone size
TGTGCCAGCAGCTTTGGCTGGAACACCGGGGAGCTGTTTTTT	CASSFGWNTGELFF	.	TRBJ2-2	TRBV11-3	.
TGTGCCAGCAGAGGACAGGGGGGAAACTATGGCTACACCTTC	CASRGQGGNYGYTF	TRBD1	TRBJ1-2	TRBV6-8	.
TGTGCCACCCTATGGTCGGGCTCCTACGAGCAGTACTTC	CATLWSGSYEQYF	.	TRBJ2-7	TRBV6-8	.
TGTGCCAGCAGCTCCCTCACTAGCGGGAGGGAGACCCAGTACTTC	CASSSLTSGRETQYF	TRBD2	TRBJ2-5	TRBV11-3	.
TGTGCCAGCAGCCAGGGACAGATTTATGGCTACACCTTC	CASSQGQIYGYTF	TRBD1	TRBJ1-2	TRBV6-8	.
TGCGCCAGCAGACCAGACGGGACTCTTGGGGATACGCAGTATTTT	CASRPDGTLGDTQYF	.	TRBJ2-3	TRBV5-1	.
TGTGCCAGCCAAGACAGGGGGGAGAACTATGGCTACACCTTC	CASQDRGENYGYTF	TRBD1	TRBJ1-2	TRBV6-8	.
TGTGCCAGCAGCTCAGACAGGGGACCGAGGGCAGAGACCCAGTACTTC	CASSSDRGPRAETQYF	TRBD1	TRBJ2-5	TRBV7-1	once
TGTGCCAGCAGCTTAGGGAGGGATCAGCCCCAGCATTTT	CASSLGRDQPQHF	.	TRBJ1-5	TRBV7-2	.
TGTGCCAGCAGTGATGTAGCGGGACGCTCCTACAATGAGCAGTTCTTC	CASSDVAGRSYNEQFF	TRBD2	TRBJ2-1	TRBV6-8	.
TGTGCTAGTGGTTTGGGACAGACCACTAACTATGGCTACACCTTC	CASGLGQTTNYGYTF	.	TRBJ1-2	TRBV12-5	.
TGTGCCAGCAGTACGGTCGGGGATACGCAGTATTTT	CASSTVGDTQYF	.	TRBJ2-3	TRBV6-8	.
TGTGCCTGGAGTGTTCAGGGACCCCACGAGCAGTACTTC	CAWSVQGPHEQYF	.	TRBJ2-7	TRBV30	.
TGTGCCAGCAGTTCCCCTCCCCAGCCCCAGCATTTT	CASSSPPQPQHF	.	TRBJ1-5	TRBV6-8	.
TGTGCCAGCTCTGGGACTAGCGGGAACGAGCAGTACTTC	CASSGTSGNEQYF	TRBD2	TRBJ2-7	TRBV18	.
TGTGCCAGCAGTCCCCGGGCCCGGGGGGAGGAGACCCAGTACTTC	CASSPRARGEETQYF	TRBD2	TRBJ2-5	TRBV6-8	.
TGTGCCAGCAGTAAAGACAGGGTGAACAATCAGCCCCAGCATTTT	CASSKDRVNNQPQHF	TRBD1	TRBJ1-5	TRBV6-8	.
TGTGCCAGTAGTATACTTCGACAGGGAAGAGCTAACTATGGCTACACCTTC	CASSILRQGRANYGYTF	TRBD1	TRBJ1-2	TRBV19	.
TGTGCCATCAGCGCCACACTCAACACTGAAGCTTTCTTT	CAISATLNTEAFF	.	TRBJ1-1	TRBV6-8	.
TGTGCCAGCACCCTACAGGGTTTCATTCAGCCCCAGCATTTT	CASTLQGFIQPQHF	.	TRBJ1-5	TRBV6-8	.
TGTGCCAGTAGACTAGACAGCTACTATGGCTACACCTTC	CASRLDSYYGYTF	.	TRBJ1-2	TRBV19	.
TGTGCCAGCAGCTTAAGGGTAGGGAGCAATCAGCCCCAGCATTTT	CASSLRVGSNQPQHF	.	TRBJ1-5	TRBV7-1	.
TGTGCCAGCAGCGGGACTAGCGGGAGTGGATCCGGGGAGCTGTTTTTT	CASSGTSGSGSGELFF	TRBD2	TRBJ2-2	TRBV11-3	few
TGTGCCAGTACCATTGCGGCGGGACGGAAGTATGGCTACACCTTC	CASTIAAGRKYGYTF	.	TRBJ1-2	TRBV19	.
TGTGCCAGCAACCTCTGGGACAACTATGGCTACACCTTC	CASNLWDNYGYTF	.	TRBJ1-2	TRBV2	.
TGTGCCAGCAGCGAAGGACTAGCGGGATTCACAGATACGCAGTATTTT	CASSEGLAGFTDTQYF	TRBD2	TRBJ2-3	TRBV14	.
TGTGCCAGTTCCGTCTCGGGGCGGAGCTATTCCACTGAAGCTTTCTTT	CASSVSGRSYSTEAFF	.	TRBJ1-1	TRBV19	.
TGTGCCAGTAGTTCGGGGGGCGTGGCAGATACGCAGTATTTT	CASSSGGVADTQYF	.	TRBJ2-3	TRBV19	.
TGTGCCAGCAGATTACAGGGGGCCACGAACACTGAAGCTTTCTTT	CASRLQGATNTEAFF	TRBD1	TRBJ1-1	TRBV11-3	.
TGTGCCAGCAGTTATCGGGGACATGGCTACACCTTC	CASSYRGHGYTF	.	TRBJ1-2	TRBV6-8	.
TGTGCCAGCTCACTTGACAGGGGATCTGAAGCTTTCTTT	CASSLDRGSEAFF	TRBD1	TRBJ1-1	TRBV18	.
TGTGCCAGCAGTTACCCGCCCGACACAGATACGCAGTATTTT	CASSYPPDTDTQYF	.	TRBJ2-3	TRBV6-8	few
TGCGCCAGCAGCCCCAATCCGGGACAGGGTACACGTAGGCAGTACTTC	CASSPNPGQGTRRQYF	TRBD1	TRBJ2-7	TRBV23-1	.
TGTGCCAGCAGCTTGGGAATTTCAGGGAACACTGAAGCTTTCTTT	CASSLGISGNTEAFF	.	TRBJ1-1	TRBV11-3	.
TGTGCCAGCAGCCCACAGGGTTTCACCGGGGAGCTGTTTTTT	CASSPQGFTGELFF	.	TRBJ2-2	TRBV6-8	.
TGTGCCAGCACCCTGGCCCCCTCTGGGGCCAACGTCCTGACTTTC	CASTLAPSGANVLTF	.	TRBJ2-6	TRBV11-3	.
TGTGCCACCAAACCAGGGTTAAGGAGCACTGAAGCTTTCTTT	CATKPGLRSTEAFF	.	TRBJ1-1	TRBV6-8	.
TGTGCCAGTAGCCGTCGGACTAGCGGGGACTCTGGGGCCAACGTCCTGACTTTC	CASSRRTSGDSGANVLTF	TRBD2	TRBJ2-6	TRBV19	.
TGTGCCAGCTTCCCGGACAGGGGGGGAACTGAAGCTTTCTTT	CASFPDRGGTEAFF	TRBD1	TRBJ1-1	TRBV11-3	.
TGTGCCAGCAGCTTGTTTTCAGTAGGGGTCTATGGCTACACCTTC	CASSLFSVGVYGYTF	.	TRBJ1-2	TRBV7-4	.
TGTGCCAGCAGTTACGCAGGCGGGGCGGGTCAGCCCCAGCATTTT	CASSYAGGAGQPQHF	.	TRBJ1-5	TRBV6-8	.
TGCGCCAGCAGCCCGAGGACAGGGGCTGGCTACACCTTC	CASSPRTGAGYTF	TRBD1	TRBJ1-2	TRBV4-1	.
TGTGCCAGCAGCGCAGACAGGGCAGTGGGCAATCAGCCCCAGCATTTT	CASSADRAVGNQPQHF	TRBD1	TRBJ1-5	TRBV6-8	.
TGCGCCAGCAGCTCCGTAGGACAGGGGGGAGCCTATGGCTACACCTTC	CASSSVGQGGAYGYTF	TRBD1	TRBJ1-2	TRBV5-1	.
TGTGCCAGCAGTTCCTGGGACAGGGCAAACTATGGCTACACCTTC	CASSSWDRANYGYTF	TRBD1	TRBJ1-2	TRBV6-8	.
TGTGCCAGCAGCTGGGGACTAGCGCTTTCAACCGATGAGCAGTTCTTC	CASSWGLALSTDEQFF	TRBD2	TRBJ2-1	TRBV11-3	.
TGTGCCAATAGTATAAGGCAGGGGGCCGGAAACACCATATATTTT	CANSIRQGAGNTIYF	TRBD1	TRBJ1-3	TRBV19	.
TGTGCCAGCAGCCGCATTAGCGTTCGAACTGAAGCTTTCTTT	CASSRISVRTEAFF	.	TRBJ1-1	TRBV6-8	.
TGTGCCAGCAGCTCAGACAGTCCAATGAACACTGAAGCTTTCTTT	CASSSDSPMNTEAFF	.	TRBJ1-1	TRBV11-3	.
TGTGCCAGCAGACGGGACATCTATGGCTACACCTTC	CASRRDIYGYTF	.	TRBJ1-2	TRBV6-8	.
TGCGCCAGCAGCCAAGAGGCTAGCGAGTACTCACCCTACAATGAGCAGTTCTTC	CASSQEASEYSPYNEQFF	.	TRBJ2-1	TRBV1	.